The 11 T cell receptor beta chains below were found in one sample sequenced in a study of blood T cell repertoires in COVID-19. The assay was immunoSEQ multiplex PCR, and TCRdb's table has in-frame clones only and misses some. The profile covers 200,000 to 300,000 clones, with approximately 91% appearing a single time and about 0.65% taken by the ten largest. The sample was peripheral blood. Receptors originate from a human donor in a cohort sampled during active COVID-19.

This chain uses TRBV15 with TRBJ2-1; D is perhaps TRBD1 (6 bases). The CDR3 sequence is 15 residues long. Trimming pared 3 bases from V and 2 bases from J, leaving 11 bases between. CDR1 LNHNV and CDR2 YYDKDF come from the germline V gene (reference sequence). The CDR3 region has the DNA TGTGCCACCAGCAGCCTGGGGGCTACCTACAATGAGCAGTTCTTC. This translates into CATSSLGATYNEQFF.

This clone was counted only a few times. The genes are TRBV27 and TRBJ1-2; D gene unclear. This CDR3 contains 15 residues. Looked up from germline, CDR1 is MNHEY and CDR2 is SMNVEV (reference sequence). The V end was cut by 2 bases, the J end by 0 bases, with 10 bases between. The DNA of the CDR3 is TGTGCCAGCAGTTTAAAGTACAGCTCTAACTATGGCTACACCTTC. It is translated as CASSLKYSSNYGYTF.

The rearrangement links TRBV20-1 to TRBJ1-1; no firm D call. Germline CDR1 is DFQATT and CDR2 is SNEGSKA (reference sequence). V lost 0 bases, J lost 6 bases, and 5 bases lay in between. CDR3 length equals 11 residues. CDR3 region: CSARDVAEAFF. CDR3 coding DNA: TGCAGTGCTAGAGATGTAGCTGAAGCTTTCTTT.

CDR3 DNA sequence: TGCAGCGTTGTAATAGCGCTGAGCACAGATACGCAGTATTTT. It is translated as CSVVIALSTDTQYF. The gene calls are TRBV29-1 and TRBJ2-3; D is perhaps TRBD2 (5 bases). Germline V gene lookup returns CDR1 SQVTM and CDR2 ANQGSEA. Trimming pared 4 bases from V and 0 bases from J, leaving 11 bases between. This CDR3 has 14 amino acids.

The gene calls are TRBV12-3 or TRBV12-4 and TRBJ1-2; no clear D gene. V lost 4 bases and J lost 6, with 12 bases in between. The CDR3 consists of 13 residues. The CDR3 region is CASSYSEFNGYTF. CDR3 DNA sequence: TGTGCCAGCAGTTATTCAGAATTCAATGGCTACACCTTC.

Note on this clone: This same CDR3 is encoded by further DNA sequences in the sample. The chain has TRBV6-1 and TRBJ1-5, with TRBD1 as a possible D gene (5 bases). CDR1 MNHNS and CDR2 SASEGT come from the germline V gene. The CDR3 has 14 amino acids. Trimming removed 2 bases at V and 3 bases at J, with 8 bases between. CDR3 loop: CASSESGVNQPQHF. The CDR3 coding sequence is TGTGCCAGCAGTGAATCGGGGGTCAATCAGCCCCAGCATTTT.

J is TRBJ1-1 and V is TRBV6-5; 7 bases match TRBD1. Germline V gives CDR1 MNHEY, CDR2 SVGAGI. The V segment lost 2 bases and the J segment 1 base; nucleotides outside the gene matches: 7. This CDR3 has 16 amino acids. The DNA of the CDR3 is TGTGCCAGCAGTTACAGTTCCGGGACAGCGAACACTGAAGCTTTCTTT. It specifies CASSYSSGTANTEAFF.

This chain joins TRBV5-1 and TRBJ1-3; D not certain. CDR1 is SGHRS and CDR2 is YFSETQ in the germline V gene. The CDR3 is made up of 18 amino acids. With 2 bases removed from V and 0 bases from J, the gap between germline ends came to 18 bases. The CDR3 bases are TGCGCCAGCAGCTTTGTCCCCCCCCGTACTCTCTCTGGAAACACCATATATTTT. Translating it yields CASSFVPPRTLSGNTIYF. Using reference TRBV5-1 and TRBJ1-3 for the parts outside the CDR3, the full variable domain is KAGVTQTPRYLIKTRGQQVTLSCSPISGHRSVSWYQQTPGQGLQFLFEYFSETQRNKGNFPGRFSGRQFSNSRSEMNVSTLELGDSALYLCASSFVPPRTLSGNTIYFGEGSWLTVV.

The chain links TRBV10-3 to TRBJ2-3; 10 bases fit TRBD1. The CDR3 is made up of 15 amino acids. Germline trimming cut 4 bases from V and 5 bases from J; bases unmatched to any gene: 6. Germline lookup yields CDR1 ENHRY and CDR2 SYGVKD. The CDR3 DNA reads TGTGCCATCAGTGGAAGTGACAGGGGGCGAGATACGCAGTATTTT. Protein: CAISGSDRGRDTQYF.

This clone was counted only a few times. The chain couples TRBV7-2 to TRBJ2-7; possible D gene TRBD2, 6 bases. The V gene lost 1 base and the J gene lost 1 base, with 11 bases spanning the gap. Per germline, CDR1 SGHTA and CDR2 FQGNSA. The length of the CDR3 is 15 residues. The CDR3 loop reads CASSLGRAGSYEQYF. CDR3 DNA sequence: TGTGCCAGCAGCTTAGGCAGGGCGGGGTCCTACGAGCAGTACTTC.

V usage is TRBV7-2 and J usage is TRBJ1-6, with D possibly being TRBD1 (6 bases). The V and J ends lost 4 bases and 10 bases respectively, with 29 bases between them. CDR3 length equals 19 residues. Germline CDR1 SGHTA, CDR2 FQGNSA. Here the CDR3 reads CASSSPGTFLRAINSPLHF. The CDR3 DNA reads TGTGCCAGCAGCTCCCCCGGGACATTCCTTAGGGCCATTAACTCACCCCTCCACTTT.